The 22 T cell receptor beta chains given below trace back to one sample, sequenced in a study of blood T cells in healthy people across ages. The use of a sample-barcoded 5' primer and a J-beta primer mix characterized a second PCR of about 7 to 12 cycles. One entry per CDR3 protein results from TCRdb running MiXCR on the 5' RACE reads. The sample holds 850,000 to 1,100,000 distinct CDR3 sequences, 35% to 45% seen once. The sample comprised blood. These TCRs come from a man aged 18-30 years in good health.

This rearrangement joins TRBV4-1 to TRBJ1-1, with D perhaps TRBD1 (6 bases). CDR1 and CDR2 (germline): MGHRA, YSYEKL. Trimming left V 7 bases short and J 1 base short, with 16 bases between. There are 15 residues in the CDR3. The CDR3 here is CASNLQGGSNTEAFF. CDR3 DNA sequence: TGCGCCAGCAATCTGCAAGGGGGGTCGAACACTGAAGCTTTCTTT.

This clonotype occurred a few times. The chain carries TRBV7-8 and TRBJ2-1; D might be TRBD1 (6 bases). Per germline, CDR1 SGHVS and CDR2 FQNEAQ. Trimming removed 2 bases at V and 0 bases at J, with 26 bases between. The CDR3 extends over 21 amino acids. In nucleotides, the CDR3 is TGTGCCAGCAGCTTAAGGGGGAATCGCGCGGGCTTGTACCGCTCCTACAATGAGCAGTTCTTC. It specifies CASSLRGNRAGLYRSYNEQFF.

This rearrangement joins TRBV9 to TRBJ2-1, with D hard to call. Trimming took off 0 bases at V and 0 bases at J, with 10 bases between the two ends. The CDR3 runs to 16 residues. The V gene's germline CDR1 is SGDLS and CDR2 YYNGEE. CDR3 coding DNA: TGTGCCAGCAGCGTAGGGGCTCCTAGCTCCTACAATGAGCAGTTCTTC. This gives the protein CASSVGAPSSYNEQFF.

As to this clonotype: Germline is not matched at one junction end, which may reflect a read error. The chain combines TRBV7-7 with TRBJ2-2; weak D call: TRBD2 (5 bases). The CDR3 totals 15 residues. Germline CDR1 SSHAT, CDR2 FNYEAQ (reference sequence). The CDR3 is CASSRLEGPTGELFF. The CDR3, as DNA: TGTGCTAGCAGCCGACTCGAGGGTCCCACCGGGGAGCTGTTTTTT.

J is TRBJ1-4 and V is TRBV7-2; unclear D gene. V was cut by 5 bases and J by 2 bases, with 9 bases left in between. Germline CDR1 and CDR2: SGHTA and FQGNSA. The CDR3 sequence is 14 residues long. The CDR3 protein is CASSRGRTNEKLFF. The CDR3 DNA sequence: TGTGCCAGCAGCCGAGGGAGGACTAATGAAAAACTGTTTTTT.

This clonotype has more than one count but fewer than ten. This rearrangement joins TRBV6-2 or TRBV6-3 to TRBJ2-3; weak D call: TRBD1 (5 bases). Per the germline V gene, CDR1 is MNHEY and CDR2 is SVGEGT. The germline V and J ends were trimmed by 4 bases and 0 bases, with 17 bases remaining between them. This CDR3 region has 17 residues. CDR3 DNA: TGTGCCAGCAGTTTTAATCCCATTGACAGAAGCACAGATACGCAGTATTTT. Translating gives CASSFNPIDRSTDTQYF.

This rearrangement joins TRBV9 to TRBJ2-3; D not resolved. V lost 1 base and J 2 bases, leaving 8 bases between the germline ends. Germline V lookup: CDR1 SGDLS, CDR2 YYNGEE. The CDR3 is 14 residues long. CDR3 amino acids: CASSVQTITDTQYF. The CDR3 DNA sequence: TGTGCCAGCAGCGTACAGACGATCACAGATACGCAGTATTTT.

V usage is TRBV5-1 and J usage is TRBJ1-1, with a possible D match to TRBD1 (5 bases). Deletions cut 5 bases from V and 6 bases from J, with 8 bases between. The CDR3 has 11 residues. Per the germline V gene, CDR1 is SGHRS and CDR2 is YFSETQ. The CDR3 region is CASSGGAEAFF. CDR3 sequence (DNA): TGCGCCAGCAGTGGGGGGGCTGAAGCTTTCTTT.

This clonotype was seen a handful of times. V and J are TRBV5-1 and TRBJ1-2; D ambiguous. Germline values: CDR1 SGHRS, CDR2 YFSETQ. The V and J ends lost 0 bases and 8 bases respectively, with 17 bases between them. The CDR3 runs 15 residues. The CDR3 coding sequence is TGCGCCAGCAGCTTGGAGGTTGAGGGTTCTGAAGGCTACACCTTC. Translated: CASSLEVEGSEGYTF.

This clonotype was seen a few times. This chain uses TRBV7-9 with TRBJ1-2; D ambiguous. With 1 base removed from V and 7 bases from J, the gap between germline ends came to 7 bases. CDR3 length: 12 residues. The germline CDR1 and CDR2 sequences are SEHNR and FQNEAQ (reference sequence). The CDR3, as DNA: TGTGCCAGCAGCTTAGTTGAACTTGGCTACACCTTC. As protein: CASSLVELGYTF.

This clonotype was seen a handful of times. The CDR3: CASSLVGATSTDTQYF. CDR3 in DNA: TGTGCCAGCAGTTTAGTCGGAGCAACTAGCACAGATACGCAGTATTTT. V is TRBV12-3 or TRBV12-4 and J is TRBJ2-3; D unresolved. There are 16 residues in the CDR3. V was pared by 1 base and J by 0 bases, with 11 bases between.

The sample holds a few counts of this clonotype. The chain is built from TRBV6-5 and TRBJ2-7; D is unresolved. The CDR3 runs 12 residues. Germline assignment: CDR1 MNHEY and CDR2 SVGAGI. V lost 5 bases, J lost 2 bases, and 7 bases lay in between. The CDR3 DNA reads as TGTGCCAGCAGTATTACGCCCTACGAGCAGTACTTC. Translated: CASSITPYEQYF.

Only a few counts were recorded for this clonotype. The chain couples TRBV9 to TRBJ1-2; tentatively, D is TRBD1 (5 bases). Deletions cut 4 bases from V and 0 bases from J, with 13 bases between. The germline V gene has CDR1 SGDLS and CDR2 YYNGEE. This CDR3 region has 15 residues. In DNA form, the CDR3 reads TGTGCCAGCAGCACAGACAGAGTTACTAACTATGGCTACACCTTC. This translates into CASSTDRVTNYGYTF.

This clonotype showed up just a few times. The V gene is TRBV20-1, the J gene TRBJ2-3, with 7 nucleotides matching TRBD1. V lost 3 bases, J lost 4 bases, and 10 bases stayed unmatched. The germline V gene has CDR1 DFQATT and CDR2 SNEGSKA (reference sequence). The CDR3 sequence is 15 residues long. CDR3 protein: CSASSDRVAPDTQYF. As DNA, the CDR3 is TGCAGTGCTAGTTCCGACAGGGTGGCTCCAGATACGCAGTATTTT.

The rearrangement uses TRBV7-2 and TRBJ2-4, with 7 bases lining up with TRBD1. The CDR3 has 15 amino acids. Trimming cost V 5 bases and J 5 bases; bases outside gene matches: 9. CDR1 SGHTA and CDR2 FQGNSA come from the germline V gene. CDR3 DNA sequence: TGTGCCAGCAGCACAACCGGGACAGCTGAAAACATTCAGTACTTC. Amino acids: CASSTTGTAENIQYF.

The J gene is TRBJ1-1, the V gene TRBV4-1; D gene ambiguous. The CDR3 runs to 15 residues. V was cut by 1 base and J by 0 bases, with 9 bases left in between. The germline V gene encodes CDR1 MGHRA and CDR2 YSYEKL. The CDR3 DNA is TGCGCCAGCAGCCAAGTGCGGCCGCTGAACACTGAAGCTTTCTTT. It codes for CASSQVRPLNTEAFF.

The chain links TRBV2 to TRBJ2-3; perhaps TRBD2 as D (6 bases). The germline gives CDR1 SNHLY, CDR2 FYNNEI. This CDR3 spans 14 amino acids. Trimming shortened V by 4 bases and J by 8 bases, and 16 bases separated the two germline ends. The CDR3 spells CASSGGTARGTQYF. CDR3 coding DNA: TGTGCCAGCAGTGGGGGGACCGCGCGGGGTACGCAGTATTTT.

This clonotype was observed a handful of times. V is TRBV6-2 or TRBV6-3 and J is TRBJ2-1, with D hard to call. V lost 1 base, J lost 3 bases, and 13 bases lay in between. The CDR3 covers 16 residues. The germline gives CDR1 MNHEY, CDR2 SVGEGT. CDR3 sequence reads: CASSYFGGTIYNEQFF. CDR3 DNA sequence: TGTGCCAGCAGTTACTTCGGCGGCACGATCTACAATGAGCAGTTCTTC.

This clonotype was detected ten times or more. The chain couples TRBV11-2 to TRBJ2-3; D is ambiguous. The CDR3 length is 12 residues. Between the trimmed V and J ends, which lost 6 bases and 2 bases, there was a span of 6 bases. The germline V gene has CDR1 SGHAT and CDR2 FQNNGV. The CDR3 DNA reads TGTGCCAGCAGTCCGGCCACAGATACGCAGTATTTT. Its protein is CASSPATDTQYF.

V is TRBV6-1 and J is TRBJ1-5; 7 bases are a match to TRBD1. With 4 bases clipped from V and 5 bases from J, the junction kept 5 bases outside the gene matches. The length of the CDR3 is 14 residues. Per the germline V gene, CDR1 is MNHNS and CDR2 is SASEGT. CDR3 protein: CASSGGQSYQPQHF. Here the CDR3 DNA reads TGTGCCAGCAGTGGGGGACAGTCCTATCAGCCCCAGCATTTT.

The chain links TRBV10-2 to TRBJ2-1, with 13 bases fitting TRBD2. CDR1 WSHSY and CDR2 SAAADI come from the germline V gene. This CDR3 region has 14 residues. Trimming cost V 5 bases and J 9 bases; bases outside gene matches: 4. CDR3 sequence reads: CASSRTSGGSEQFF. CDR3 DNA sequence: TGCGCCAGCAGTCGGACTAGCGGGGGAAGTGAGCAGTTCTTC.

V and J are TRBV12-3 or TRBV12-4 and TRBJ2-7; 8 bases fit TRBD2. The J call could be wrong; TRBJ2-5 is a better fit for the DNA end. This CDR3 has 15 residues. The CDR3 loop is CASSPGGVEQETQYF. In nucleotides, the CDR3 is TGTGCCAGCAGTCCGGGGGGGGTCGAACAAGAGACCCAGTACTTC.